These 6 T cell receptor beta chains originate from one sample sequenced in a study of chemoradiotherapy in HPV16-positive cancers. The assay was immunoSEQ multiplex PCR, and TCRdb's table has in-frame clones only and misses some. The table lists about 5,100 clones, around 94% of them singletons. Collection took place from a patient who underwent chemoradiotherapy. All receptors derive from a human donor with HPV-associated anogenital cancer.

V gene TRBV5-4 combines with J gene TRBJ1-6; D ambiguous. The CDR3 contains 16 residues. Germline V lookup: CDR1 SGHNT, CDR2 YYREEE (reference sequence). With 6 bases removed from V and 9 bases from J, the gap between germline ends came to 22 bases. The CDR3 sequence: CASTDSGGFESSPLHF. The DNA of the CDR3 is TGTGCCAGCACCGATTCCGGAGGGTTTGAGAGTTCACCCCTCCACTTT.

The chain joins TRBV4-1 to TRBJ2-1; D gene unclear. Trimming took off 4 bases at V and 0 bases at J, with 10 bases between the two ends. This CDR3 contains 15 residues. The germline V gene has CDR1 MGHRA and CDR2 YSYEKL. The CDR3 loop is CASSLQDSSYNEQFF. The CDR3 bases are TGCGCCAGCAGCCTGCAGGATTCCTCCTACAATGAGCAGTTCTTC.

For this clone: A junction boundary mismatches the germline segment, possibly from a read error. CDR3 protein: CASSLIQGRATESFF. The CDR3, as DNA: TGTGCCAGCAGCTTAATCCAGGGCCGAGCCACTGAATCTTTCTTT. The J gene is TRBJ1-1, the V gene TRBV7-6, with D possibly matching TRBD1 (5 bases). The CDR3 length is 15 residues. The germline V gene encodes CDR1 SGHVS and CDR2 FNYEAQ.

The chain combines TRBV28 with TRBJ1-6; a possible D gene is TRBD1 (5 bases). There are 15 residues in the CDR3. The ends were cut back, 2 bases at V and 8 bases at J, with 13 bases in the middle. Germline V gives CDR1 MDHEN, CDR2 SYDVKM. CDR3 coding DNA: TGTGCCAGCAGTTTAGGGCAGGGTATGCATTCACCCCTCCACTTT. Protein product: CASSLGQGMHSPLHF.

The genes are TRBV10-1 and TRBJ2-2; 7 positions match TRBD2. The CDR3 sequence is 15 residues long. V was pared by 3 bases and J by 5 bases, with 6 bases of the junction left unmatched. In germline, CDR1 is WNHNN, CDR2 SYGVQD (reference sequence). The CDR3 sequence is CASSDRLGGTGELFF. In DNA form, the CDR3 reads TGCGCCAGCAGTGACAGACTGGGGGGGACCGGGGAGCTGTTTTTT.

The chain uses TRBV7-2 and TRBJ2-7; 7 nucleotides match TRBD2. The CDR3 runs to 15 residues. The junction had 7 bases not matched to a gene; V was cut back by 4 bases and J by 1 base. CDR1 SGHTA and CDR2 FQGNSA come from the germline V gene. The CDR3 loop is CASSSSLGGSYEQYF. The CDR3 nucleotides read TGTGCCAGCAGCTCCAGCCTGGGGGGGTCCTACGAGCAGTACTTC.